Detailed here is one T cell receptor (beta chain). From the 5' RACE reads, TCRdb called clonotypes with MiXCR, one entry per CDR3 protein. The sample yields about 30,000 distinct CDR3 sequences, 5.7% seen once. CDR1 LGHNT and CDR2 FRNRAP come from the germline V gene. The CDR3 runs 14 residues. Trimming removed 10 bases from V and 5 bases from J, with 21 bases in between. The sample belongs to a study of early T cells in non-severe SARS-CoV-2 infection. The chain links TRBV12-5 to TRBJ2-7, with D possibly being TRBD1 (6 bases). This sequence was found in an adult who was a healthcare worker with PCR-confirmed SARS-CoV-2 infection or an uninfected control (not recorded which). The sequenced sample was whole blood. CDR3 coding DNA: TGTGCTACCACAACAGGGCAGGGAGACCACGAGCAGTACTTC. Encoded protein: CATTTGQGDHEQYF.